These 2 T cell receptor beta chains share one sample of origin, sequenced in a study of T cell responses to AZD1222 COVID-19 vaccine. Clones were sequenced by immunoSEQ multiplex PCR, and TCRdb holds only the in-frame ones, with some missing. The table lists about 160,000 clones, 92% of them singletons. The sequenced sample was peripheral blood, obtained 28 days after the second AZD1222 dose. Receptors originate from an adult who received the AZD1222 COVID-19 vaccine.

V usage is TRBV4-1 and J usage is TRBJ2-3; TRBD2 matches 9 bases. The J segment lost 3 bases and the V segment lost 4 bases, leaving 2 bases of the junction unmatched. Looked up from germline, CDR1 is MGHRA and CDR2 is YSYEKL. The CDR3 is 14 residues long. Written as DNA, the CDR3 is TGCGCCAGCAGCCTGACTAGCGGTACAGATACGCAGTATTTT. Protein sequence: CASSLTSGTDTQYF.

The rearrangement joins TRBV28 to TRBJ1-1; D not certain. Germline values: CDR1 MDHEN, CDR2 SYDVKM. V was pared by 7 bases and J by 1 base, with 13 bases between. The CDR3 runs 14 residues. In DNA form, the CDR3 reads TGTGCCAGCAACTCGGACGTGGGGAACACTGAAGCTTTCTTT. Its protein is CASNSDVGNTEAFF.